The sequence of this T cell receptor (beta chain) was determined in a study of CD8+CD57+ T cells in acquired aplastic anemia. Background on the study: Yields of DNA that came from sorted CD4+ and CD8+ cells averaged roughly 3.2 ug. Read counts for CD4+ cells (from healthy donors) averaged roughly 11 million.

On this clonotype: What it binds is not known.

Findings of the study overall: Patients and controls had CD8+ Simpson's diversity values that were not significantly distinct.

Genomic DNA acted as the template from which TCR beta VDJ combination and CDR3 sequence profiling were carried out. Each CDR3 protein gets one entry after TCRdb re-called the reads with MiXCR. This table holds just over 400,000 distinct CDR3 sequences, 65% to 75% found once. The germline V gene has CDR1 LNHNV and CDR2 YYDKDF (reference sequence). The CDR3 has 16 residues. Trimming removed 5 bases at V and 17 bases at J, with 28 bases between. This chain joins TRBV15 and TRBJ1-6, with no clear D. The TCR was taken from a human donor in good health, serving as a control. The sequencing input was sorted CD4+, CD8+, or CD8+CD57+ T cells (not recorded which) from PBMCs. As DNA, the CDR3 is TGTGCCACCAGCCACTCGCTGGCAGGCTATAGCTCCACCTTCCACTTT. Protein sequence: CATSHSLAGYSSTFHF.